One sample yielded the 10 T cell receptor beta chains listed below, sequenced in a study of identifying expanded T cells in peripheral blood. Here immunoSEQ multiplex PCR was the method, and the copy in TCRdb shows in-frame clones only, minus some. The table lists approximately 97,000 clones, 70% to 90% of them singletons, with 13% to 15% in the top ten. Sequenced sample: blood. The receptors come from a person aged 18 to 69 in good health.

This chain links TRBV7-2 with TRBJ1-1, with 7 bases lining up with TRBD1. Germline loops: CDR1 SGHTA, CDR2 FQGNSA. Losses at the gene ends were 5 bases for V and 5 bases for J; bases not matched to a gene: 8. The CDR3 is 14 residues long. CDR3 protein: CASSLRQGGTEAFF. The CDR3 coding sequence is TGTGCCAGCAGCCTACGACAGGGAGGGACTGAAGCTTTCTTT. Filled out from reference TRBV7-2 and TRBJ1-1, the complete variable domain reads GAGVSQSPSNKVTEKGKDVELRCDPISGHTALYWYRQSLGQGLEFLIYFQGNSAPDKSGLPSDRFSAERTGGSVSTLTIQRTQQEDSAVYLCASSLRQGGTEAFFGQGTRLTVV.

The V call is TRBV7-3, the J call TRBJ2-5; 16 nucleotides agree with TRBD2. V trimming: 4 bases; J trimming: 4 bases; junction bases outside the gene matches: 6. Germline-derived CDR1 and CDR2 are SGHTA and FQGTGA. The CDR3 totals 17 residues. This chain's CDR3 is CASSSGTSGGARETQYF. CDR3 DNA sequence: TGTGCCAGCAGCTCAGGGACTAGCGGGGGGGCCCGAGAGACCCAGTACTTC.

The V and J genes are TRBV5-1 and TRBJ1-3; D possibly corresponds to TRBD1 (5 bases). Germline V CDR1 and CDR2: SGHRS, YFSETQ. This CDR3 is 16 amino acids long. The germline V and J ends were trimmed by 1 base and 0 bases, with 11 bases remaining between them. CDR3 bases: TGCGCCAGCAGCTTGAAATCCGACAGCTCTGGAAACACCATATATTTT. Encoded protein: CASSLKSDSSGNTIYF.

In this sample, this clone turned up once. V gene TRBV9 combines with J gene TRBJ2-2; TRBD2 matches at 10 bases. The junction had 12 bases not matched to a gene; V was cut back by 5 bases and J by 5 bases. Germline CDR1 and CDR2: SGDLS and YYNGEE. The CDR3 is 17 amino acids. In DNA form, the CDR3 reads TGTGCCAGCAGAGGACCTTATAGCGGGGGGTCGACCGGGGAGCTGTTTTTT. It encodes CASRGPYSGGSTGELFF. The whole variable domain, filled in from reference TRBV9 and TRBJ2-2, reads DSGVTQTPKHLITATGQRVTLRCSPRSGDLSVYWYQQSLDQGLQFLIQYYNGEERAKGNILERFSAQQFPDLHSELNLSSLELGDSALYFCASRGPYSGGSTGELFFGEGSRLTVL.

The CDR3 loop is CASSPPSDSYYGYTF. In nucleotides, the CDR3 is TGTGCCAGCTCACCACCCTCGGACAGCTACTATGGCTACACCTTC. This chain links TRBV18 with TRBJ1-2; weak D call: TRBD1 (6 bases). The germline V gene encodes CDR1 KGHSH and CDR2 LQKENI. This CDR3 is 15 amino acids long. Trimming stripped 0 bases from V and 3 bases from J, with 11 bases between.

The chain joins TRBV6-5 to TRBJ2-2; D may be TRBD1 (5 bases). Trimming left V 7 bases short and J 5 bases short, with 11 bases between. Germline loops: CDR1 MNHEY, CDR2 SVGAGI. This CDR3 spans 13 amino acids. CDR3 residues: CASTSPGTGELFF. The CDR3 DNA sequence: TGTGCCAGCACCTCCCCAGGGACCGGGGAGCTGTTTTTT.

The chain carries TRBV28 and TRBJ1-2; TRBD1 aligns across 8 bases. Trimming at V came to 1 base and at J to 3 bases, leaving 13 bases not matched to a gene. Germline CDR1 is MDHEN and CDR2 is SYDVKM. This CDR3 region has 18 residues. The DNA of the CDR3 is TGTGCCAGCAGTTTATTTCGCAGTCCGCCAGGGGGCGACTATGGCTACACCTTC. Residues: CASSLFRSPPGGDYGYTF.

The rearrangement uses TRBV4-2 and TRBJ2-7; 9 bases line up with TRBD2. The J segment lost 1 base and the V segment lost 1 base, leaving 8 bases of the junction unmatched. The CDR3 consists of 17 residues. Germline V gene sequence: CDR1 LGHNA, CDR2 YNFKEQ. The CDR3 loop is CASSQALSSGGSYEQYF. The CDR3 bases are TGTGCCAGCAGCCAAGCTCTGAGTAGCGGGGGATCCTACGAGCAGTACTTC.

The V call is TRBV6-5, the J call TRBJ1-1; D may be TRBD1 (5 bases). Per germline, CDR1 MNHEY and CDR2 SVGAGI. The V and J ends lost 3 bases and 0 bases respectively, with 8 bases between them. The CDR3 is 14 residues long. CDR3 DNA: TGTGCCAGCAGTTATGGGGCCATGAACACTGAAGCTTTCTTT. Protein product: CASSYGAMNTEAFF.

This sequence joins TRBV7-9 and TRBJ2-3; D may be TRBD2 (6 bases). CDR1 and CDR2 from the germline V gene are SEHNR and FQNEAQ (reference sequence). This CDR3 is built from 13 residues. Trimming removed 0 bases at V and 11 bases at J, with 12 bases between. DNA for the CDR3: TGTGCCAGCAGCTTAGCGGGAGGAGGAGGGCAGTATTTT. Its protein is CASSLAGGGGQYF. The whole variable domain, filled in from reference TRBV7-9 and TRBJ2-3, reads DTGVSQNPRHKITKRGQNVTFRCDPISEHNRLYWYRQTLGQGPEFLTYFQNEAQLEKSRLLSDRFSAERPKGSFSTLEIQRTEQGDSAMYLCASSLAGGGGQYFGPGTRLTVL.